A selection of T cell receptor beta chains follows, all from one sample in a study of cytomegalovirus exposure and HLA in healthy donors. Libraries were prepared by immunoSEQ multiplex PCR; TCRdb keeps only in-frame clonotypes and omits some of them. In the table there are about 140,000 clones, roughly 70% of which are singletons. Input material: PBMCs. The receptors shown here come from a human donor in good health. The CDR3 runs from the conserved cysteine through the conserved F or W. Fields, in order: CDR3 protein, CDR3 DNA, clone size, D gene, V gene, J gene. The D gene is left open where the match is weak. The listing skips clone size in some rows; elsewhere it reads once, few, many or a size class.

CASSADRPLFADTQYF	TGTGCCAGCAGCGCCGACAGGCCGTTGTTCGCAGATACGCAGTATTTT	NA	NA	TRBV5-4	TRBJ2-3
CASSWGGAGETQYF	TGTGCCAGCAGCTGGGGAGGAGCGGGGGAGACCCAGTACTTC	NA	TRBD2	TRBV5-5	TRBJ2-5
CASSQVSREGRYEQYF	TGCGCCAGCAGCCAAGTGTCCCGGGAGGGCCGGTACGAGCAGTACTTC	NA	TRBD2	TRBV4-1	TRBJ2-7
CATSRGTSGRAHEQYF	TGTGCCACCAGCAGAGGGACTAGCGGGAGGGCCCACGAGCAGTACTTC	NA	TRBD2	TRBV15	TRBJ2-7
CASSLAGTYSNQPQHF	TGTGCCAGCAGCTTAGCGGGCACTTATAGCAATCAGCCCCAGCATTTT	once	NA	TRBV7-2	TRBJ1-5
CASSPDLAKNIQYF	TGCGCCAGCAGCCCGGACTTAGCCAAAAACATTCAGTACTTC	NA	NA	TRBV4-1	TRBJ2-4
CASSPPQGGQATYEQYF	TGTGCCAGCAGCCCACCACAGGGGGGACAGGCAACCTACGAGCAGTACTTC	NA	TRBD1	TRBV5-6	TRBJ2-7
CASSITWEPYNEQFF	TGTGCCAGTAGTATTACCTGGGAGCCTTACAATGAGCAGTTCTTC	NA	NA	TRBV19	TRBJ2-1
CASSGGTSGFDEQFF	TGTGCCAGCAGCGGTGGGACTAGCGGCTTCGATGAGCAGTTCTTC	NA	TRBD2	TRBV9	TRBJ2-1
CASSLRQGSYEQYF	TGTGCCAGCAGCTTGAGGCAGGGTTCCTACGAGCAGTACTTC	NA	NA	TRBV5-6	TRBJ2-7
CASSSLTANYGYTF	TGTGCCAGCAGCTCCCTAACAGCTAACTATGGCTACACCTTC	NA	NA	TRBV11-2	TRBJ1-2
CASSEGPSQETQYF	TGTGCCAGCAGTGAAGGCCCTAGTCAAGAGACCCAGTACTTC	NA	NA	TRBV6-1	TRBJ2-5
CASSELVAEVDEQYF	TGTGCCAGCAGTGAATTGGTCGCGGAGGTCGACGAGCAGTACTTC	NA	NA	TRBV2	TRBJ2-7
CASANLIEETQYF	TGTGCCAGCGCGAACCTAATAGAAGAGACCCAGTACTTC	NA	NA	TRBV7-2	TRBJ2-5
CASSSGQGRPYQPQHF	TGTGCCAGTAGTTCGGGACAGGGGAGACCCTATCAGCCCCAGCATTTT	NA	TRBD1	TRBV19	TRBJ1-5
CASLVAGGQETQYF	TGTGCCAGCTTAGTAGCGGGCGGCCAAGAGACCCAGTACTTC	NA	TRBD2	TRBV2	TRBJ2-5
CASSLSGQTKNIQYF	TGTGCCAGCTCACTGTCTGGACAGACGAAAAACATTCAGTACTTC	NA	NA	TRBV18	TRBJ2-4
CASSGRRGNTGELFF	TGTGCCAGTAGCGGGAGGAGGGGGAACACCGGGGAGCTGTTTTTT	NA	TRBD2	TRBV6-1	TRBJ2-2
CASSQDYGDEAFF	TGCGCCAGCAGCCAAGATTACGGTGATGAAGCTTTCTTT	NA	NA	TRBV4-1	TRBJ1-1
CASNTYEQYF	TGTGCCAGTAACACCTACGAGCAGTACTTC	NA	NA	TRBV2	TRBJ2-7